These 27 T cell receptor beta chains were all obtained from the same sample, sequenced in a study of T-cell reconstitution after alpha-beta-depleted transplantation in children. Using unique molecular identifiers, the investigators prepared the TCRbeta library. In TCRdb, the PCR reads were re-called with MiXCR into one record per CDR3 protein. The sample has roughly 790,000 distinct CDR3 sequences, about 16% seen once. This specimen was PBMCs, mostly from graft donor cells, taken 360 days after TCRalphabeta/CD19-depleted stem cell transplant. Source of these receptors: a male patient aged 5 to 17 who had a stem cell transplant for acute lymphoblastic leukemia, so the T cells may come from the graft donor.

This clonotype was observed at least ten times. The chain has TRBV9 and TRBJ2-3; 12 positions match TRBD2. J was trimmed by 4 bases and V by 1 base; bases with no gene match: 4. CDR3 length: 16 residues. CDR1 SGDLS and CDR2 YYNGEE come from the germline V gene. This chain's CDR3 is CASSVPGLAGSDTQYF. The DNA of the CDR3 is TGTGCCAGCAGCGTACCCGGACTAGCGGGATCAGATACGCAGTATTTT.

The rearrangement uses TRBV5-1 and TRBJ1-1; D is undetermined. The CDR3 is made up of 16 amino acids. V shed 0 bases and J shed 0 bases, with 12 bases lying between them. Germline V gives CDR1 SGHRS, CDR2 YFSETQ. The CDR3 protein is CASSLVRIGMNTEAFF. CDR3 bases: TGCGCCAGCAGCTTGGTCCGGATTGGTATGAACACTGAAGCTTTCTTT.

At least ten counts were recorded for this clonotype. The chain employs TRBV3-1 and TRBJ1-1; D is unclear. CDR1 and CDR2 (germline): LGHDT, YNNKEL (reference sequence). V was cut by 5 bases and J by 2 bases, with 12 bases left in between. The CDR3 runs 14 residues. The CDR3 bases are TGTGCCAGCAGCGGCCCCGGACTTAACACTGAAGCTTTCTTT. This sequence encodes CASSGPGLNTEAFF.

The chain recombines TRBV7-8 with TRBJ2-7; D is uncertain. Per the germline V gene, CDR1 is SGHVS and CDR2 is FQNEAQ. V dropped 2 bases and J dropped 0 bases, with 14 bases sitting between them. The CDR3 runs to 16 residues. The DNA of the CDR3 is TGTGCCAGCAGCTTAATCTCGAAGGGCAGCTCCTACGAGCAGTACTTC. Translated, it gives CASSLISKGSSYEQYF.

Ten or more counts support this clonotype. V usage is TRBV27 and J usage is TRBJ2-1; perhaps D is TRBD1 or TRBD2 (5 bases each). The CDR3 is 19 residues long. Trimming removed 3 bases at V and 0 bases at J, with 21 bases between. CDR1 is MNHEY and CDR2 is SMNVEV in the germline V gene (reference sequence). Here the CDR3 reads CASSLMRGEGTVSYNEQFF. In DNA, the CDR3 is TGTGCCAGCAGTTTGATGAGGGGTGAAGGAACGGTCTCCTACAATGAGCAGTTCTTC.

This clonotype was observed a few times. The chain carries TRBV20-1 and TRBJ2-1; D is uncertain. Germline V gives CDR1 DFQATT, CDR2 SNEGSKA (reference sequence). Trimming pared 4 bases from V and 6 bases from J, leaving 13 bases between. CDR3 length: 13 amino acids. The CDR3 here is CSATTLNINEQFF. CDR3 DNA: TGCAGTGCTACCACCCTCAATATCAATGAGCAGTTCTTC.

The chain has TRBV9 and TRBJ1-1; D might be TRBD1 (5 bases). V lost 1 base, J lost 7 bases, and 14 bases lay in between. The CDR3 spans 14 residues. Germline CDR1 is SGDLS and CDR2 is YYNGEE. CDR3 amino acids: CASSVFEGRGEAFF. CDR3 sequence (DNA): TGTGCCAGCAGCGTATTCGAGGGAAGGGGTGAAGCTTTCTTT.

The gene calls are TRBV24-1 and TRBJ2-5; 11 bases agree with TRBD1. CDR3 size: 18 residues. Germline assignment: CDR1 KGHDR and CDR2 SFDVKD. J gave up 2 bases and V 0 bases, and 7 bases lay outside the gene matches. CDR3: CATSDLGQGAQGQETQYF. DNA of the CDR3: TGTGCCACCAGTGATTTGGGACAGGGGGCGCAGGGTCAAGAGACCCAGTACTTC.

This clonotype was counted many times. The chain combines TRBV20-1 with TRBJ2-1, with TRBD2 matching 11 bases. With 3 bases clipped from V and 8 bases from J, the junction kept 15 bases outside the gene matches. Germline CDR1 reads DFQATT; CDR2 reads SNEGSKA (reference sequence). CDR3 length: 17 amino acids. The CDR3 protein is CSASSLRVAGGPYEQFF. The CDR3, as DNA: TGCAGTGCTAGTTCGCTGCGGGTAGCGGGAGGGCCGTATGAGCAGTTCTTC.

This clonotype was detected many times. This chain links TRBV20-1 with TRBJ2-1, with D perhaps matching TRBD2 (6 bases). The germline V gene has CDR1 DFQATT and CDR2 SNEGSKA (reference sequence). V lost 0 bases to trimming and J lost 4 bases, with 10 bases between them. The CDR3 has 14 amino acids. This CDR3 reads CSARDGTAYNEQFF. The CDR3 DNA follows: TGCAGTGCTAGAGATGGGACTGCTTACAATGAGCAGTTCTTC.

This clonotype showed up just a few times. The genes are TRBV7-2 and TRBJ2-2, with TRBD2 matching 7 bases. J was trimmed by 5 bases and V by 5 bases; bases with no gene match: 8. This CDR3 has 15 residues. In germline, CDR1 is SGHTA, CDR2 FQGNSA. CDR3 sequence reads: CASSLFGLETGELFF. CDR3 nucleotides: TGTGCCAGCAGCCTTTTTGGACTAGAGACCGGGGAGCTGTTTTTT.

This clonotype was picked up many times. This chain's CDR3 is CASSSHRGRLEQYF. The CDR3 nucleotides read TGTGCCAGCAGCTCCCACAGGGGTCGCCTCGAGCAGTACTTC. The chain combines TRBV7-6 with TRBJ2-7, with 7 bases lining up with TRBD1. The V gene end was trimmed by 4 bases and the J gene end by 6 bases; junction bases not matched to a gene: 9. Per the germline V gene, CDR1 is SGHVS and CDR2 is FNYEAQ. This CDR3 comprises 14 residues. The entire variable domain, with the rest obtained from reference TRBV7-6 and TRBJ2-7, is as follows: GAGVSQSPRYKVTKRGQDVALRCDPISGHVSLYWYRQALGQGPEFLTYFNYEAQQDKSGLPNDRFSAERPEGSISTLTIQRTEQRDSAMYRCASSSHRGRLEQYFGPGTRLTVT.

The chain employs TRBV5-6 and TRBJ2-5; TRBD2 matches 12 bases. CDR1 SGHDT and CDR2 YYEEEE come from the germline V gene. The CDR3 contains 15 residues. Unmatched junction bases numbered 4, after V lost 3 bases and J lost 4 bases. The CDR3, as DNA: TGTGCCAGCAGCTGGGAGACTAGCGGGAGAGAGACCCAGTACTTC. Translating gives CASSWETSGRETQYF. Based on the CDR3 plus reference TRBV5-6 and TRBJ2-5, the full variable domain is DAGVTQSPTHLIKTRGQQVTLRCSPKSGHDTVSWYQQALGQGPQFIFQYYEEEERQRGNFPDRFSGHQFPNYSSELNVNALLLGDSALYLCASSWETSGRETQYFGPGTRLLVL.

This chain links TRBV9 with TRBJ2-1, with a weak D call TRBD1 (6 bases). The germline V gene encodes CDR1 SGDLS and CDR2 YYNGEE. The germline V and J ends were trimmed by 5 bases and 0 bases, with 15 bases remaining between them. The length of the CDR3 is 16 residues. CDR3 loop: CASSIRTASSYNEQFF. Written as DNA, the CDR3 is TGTGCCAGCAGTATAAGGACAGCCAGCTCCTACAATGAGCAGTTCTTC. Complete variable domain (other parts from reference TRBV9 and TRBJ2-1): DSGVTQTPKHLITATGQRVTLRCSPRSGDLSVYWYQQSLDQGLQFLIQYYNGEERAKGNILERFSAQQFPDLHSELNLSSLELGDSALYFCASSIRTASSYNEQFFGPGTRLTVL.

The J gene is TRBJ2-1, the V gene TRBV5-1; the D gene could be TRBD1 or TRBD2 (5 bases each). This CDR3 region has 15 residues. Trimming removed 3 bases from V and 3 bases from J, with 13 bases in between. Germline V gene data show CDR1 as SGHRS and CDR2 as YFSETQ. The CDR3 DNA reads TGCGCCAGCAGCTCGGGACCTACGTACTACAATGAGCAGTTCTTC. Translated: CASSSGPTYYNEQFF. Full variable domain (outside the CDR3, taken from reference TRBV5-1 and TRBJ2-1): KAGVTQTPRYLIKTRGQQVTLSCSPISGHRSVSWYQQTPGQGLQFLFEYFSETQRNKGNFPGRFSGRQFSNSRSEMNVSTLELGDSALYLCASSSGPTYYNEQFFGPGTRLTVL.

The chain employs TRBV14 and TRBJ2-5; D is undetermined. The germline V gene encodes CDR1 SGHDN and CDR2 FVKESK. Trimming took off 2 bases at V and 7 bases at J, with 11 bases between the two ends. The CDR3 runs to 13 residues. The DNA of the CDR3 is TGTGCCAGCAGCCAACAGGCTAAGGCGACCCAGTACTTC. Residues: CASSQQAKATQYF.

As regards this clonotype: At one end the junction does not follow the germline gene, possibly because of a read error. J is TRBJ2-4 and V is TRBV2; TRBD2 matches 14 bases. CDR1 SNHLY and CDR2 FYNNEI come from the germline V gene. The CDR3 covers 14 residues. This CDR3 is CASRGTSGRNIQCF. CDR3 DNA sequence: TGTGCCAGCAGAGGGACTAGCGGGAGAAACATTCAGTGCTTC.

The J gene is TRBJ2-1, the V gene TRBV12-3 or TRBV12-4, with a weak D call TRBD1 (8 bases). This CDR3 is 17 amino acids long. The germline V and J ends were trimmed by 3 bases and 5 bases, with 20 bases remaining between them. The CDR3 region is CASSLDRVLAADNEQFF. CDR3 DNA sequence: TGTGCCAGCAGTTTGGACAGGGTGCTAGCGGCGGACAATGAGCAGTTCTTC.

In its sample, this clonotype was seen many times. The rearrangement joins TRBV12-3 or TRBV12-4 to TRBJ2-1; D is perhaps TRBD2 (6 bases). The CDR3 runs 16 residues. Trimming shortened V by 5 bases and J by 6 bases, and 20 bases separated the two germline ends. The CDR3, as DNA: TGTGCCAGCAGTCCCCGTCGGGCGGGATCTTCCAATGAGCAGTTCTTC. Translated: CASSPRRAGSSNEQFF.

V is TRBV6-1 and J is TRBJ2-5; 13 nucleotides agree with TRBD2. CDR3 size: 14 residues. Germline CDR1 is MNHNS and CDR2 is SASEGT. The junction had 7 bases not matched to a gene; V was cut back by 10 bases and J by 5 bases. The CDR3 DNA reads TGTGCCACTGGACTAGCGGGAGTTAAGGAGACCCAGTACTTC. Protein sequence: CATGLAGVKETQYF.

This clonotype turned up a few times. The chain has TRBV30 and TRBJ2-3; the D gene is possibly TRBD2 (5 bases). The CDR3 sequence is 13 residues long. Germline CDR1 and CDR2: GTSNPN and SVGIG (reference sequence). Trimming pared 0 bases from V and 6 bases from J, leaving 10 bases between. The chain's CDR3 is CAWSVGVWDTQYF. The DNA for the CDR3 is TGTGCCTGGAGTGTGGGAGTGTGGGATACGCAGTATTTT.

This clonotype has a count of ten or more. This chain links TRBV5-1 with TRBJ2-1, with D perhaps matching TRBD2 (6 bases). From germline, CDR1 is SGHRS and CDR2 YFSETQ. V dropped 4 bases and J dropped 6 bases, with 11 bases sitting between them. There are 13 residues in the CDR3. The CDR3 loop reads CASSVTRINEQFF. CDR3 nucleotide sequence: TGCGCCAGCAGCGTGACTAGAATCAATGAGCAGTTCTTC.

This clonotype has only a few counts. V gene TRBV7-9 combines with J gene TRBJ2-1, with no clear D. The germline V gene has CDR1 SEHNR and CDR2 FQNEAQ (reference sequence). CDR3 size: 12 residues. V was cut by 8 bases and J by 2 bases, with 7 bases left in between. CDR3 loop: CASDPAYNEQFF. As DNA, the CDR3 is TGTGCCAGCGACCCCGCCTACAATGAGCAGTTCTTC. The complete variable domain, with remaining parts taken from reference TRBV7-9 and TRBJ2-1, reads DTGVSQNPRHKITKRGQNVTFRCDPISEHNRLYWYRQTLGQGPEFLTYFQNEAQLEKSRLLSDRFSAERPKGSFSTLEIQRTEQGDSAMYLCASDPAYNEQFFGPGTRLTVL.

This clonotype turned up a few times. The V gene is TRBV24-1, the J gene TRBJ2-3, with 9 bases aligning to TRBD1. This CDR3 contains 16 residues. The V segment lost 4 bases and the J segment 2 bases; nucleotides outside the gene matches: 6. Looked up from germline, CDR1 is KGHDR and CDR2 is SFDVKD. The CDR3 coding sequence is TGTGCCACCAGTGAGGGGACAGGGTTCTCCACAGATACGCAGTATTTT. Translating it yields CATSEGTGFSTDTQYF.

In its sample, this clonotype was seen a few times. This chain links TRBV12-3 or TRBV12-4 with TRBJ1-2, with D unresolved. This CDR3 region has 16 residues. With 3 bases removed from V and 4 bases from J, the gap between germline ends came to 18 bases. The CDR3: CASSLDFGGRIYGYTF. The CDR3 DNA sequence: TGTGCCAGCAGTTTGGACTTTGGAGGACGGATCTATGGCTACACCTTC.

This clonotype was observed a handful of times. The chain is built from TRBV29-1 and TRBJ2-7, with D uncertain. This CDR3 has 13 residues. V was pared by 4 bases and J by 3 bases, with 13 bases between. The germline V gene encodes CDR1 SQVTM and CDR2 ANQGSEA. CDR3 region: CSVARSGLYEQYF. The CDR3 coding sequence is TGCAGCGTTGCACGGTCCGGCCTCTACGAGCAGTACTTC.

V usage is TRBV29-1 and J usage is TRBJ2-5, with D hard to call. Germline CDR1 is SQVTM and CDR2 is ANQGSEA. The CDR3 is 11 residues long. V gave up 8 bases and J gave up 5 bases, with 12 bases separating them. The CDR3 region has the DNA TGCAGCCCGGACCGCTGGGAGACCCAGTACTTC. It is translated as CSPDRWETQYF. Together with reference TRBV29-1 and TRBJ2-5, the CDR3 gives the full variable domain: SAVISQKPSRDICQRGTSLTIQCQVDSQVTMMFWYRQQPGQSLTLIATANQGSEATYESGFVIDKFPISRPNLTFSTLTVSNMSPEDSSIYLCSPDRWETQYFGPGTRLLVL.